This T cell receptor beta chain was identified during a study of CD8 T cells in Susac syndrome. Study as a whole: Clinical remission applied to roughly 8 sequenced Susac syndrome patients, and about six had active disease.

Random hexamers were used to reverse transcribe about 0.5 to 1 ug of RNA. Across 54 Vbeta and 13 Jbeta, immunoSEQ multiplex PCR amplified TCR beta CDR3. TCRdb analysed the immunoSEQ multiplex PCR reads with MiXCR anew, one entry per CDR3 protein. The sample includes 150,000 to 200,000 distinct CDR3 sequences, around 94% of them seen just once. Fulfillment of recently defined diagnostic criteria for definite or probable disease was shown by the patients with Susac syndrome. Germline CDR1 and CDR2: DFQATT and SNEGSKA (reference sequence). V was pared by 1 base and J by 8 bases, with 23 bases between. There are 17 residues in the CDR3.

The genes are TRBV20-1 and TRBJ1-4, with no clear D. The sequenced sample consisted of CD4+ T cells from PBMCs. The TCR was taken from a human donor with Susac syndrome. The CDR3 is CSARGSLVGDWAEKLFF. CDR3 sequence (DNA): TGCAGTGCTAGAGGATCCTTAGTAGGCGATTGGGCCGAAAAACTGTTTTTT.